This T cell receptor (beta chain) is drawn from a study of blood T cell repertoires in COVID-19. Study as a whole: COVID-19 samples from acute and convalescent phases originated in the United States, Italy and Spain.

In the source study's methods: From reference gene primer amplification, estimates of nucleated cell counts were derived. Repertoires were generated with immunoSEQ multiplex PCR, while TCRdb's copy carries only in-frame clones and drops some. V and J calls and clone size are given by that table; D and trimming were obtained from the DNA. The data show roughly 200,000 clones, around 76% seen once. Germline V gene lookup returns CDR1 SGHRS and CDR2 YFSETQ. The CDR3 length is 14 residues. V shed 3 bases and J shed 4 bases, with 13 bases lying between them. This clone was seen at least ten times. This clonotype was obtained from a woman between 50 and 59 years old with active or convalescent COVID-19. Input material: peripheral blood. J is TRBJ1-1 and V is TRBV5-1; TRBD1 is a possible D gene (5 bases). This chain's CDR3 is CASSSGGSGTEAFF. The CDR3 DNA follows: TGCGCCAGCAGCTCCGGGGGGAGTGGCACTGAAGCTTTCTTT.